The 16 T cell receptor beta chains below come from one sample, sequenced in a study of blood T cell repertoires in COVID-19. Using immunoSEQ multiplex PCR, the repertoire was profiled, and TCRdb retains in-frame clones only, with some absent. This table has 300,000 to 450,000 clones, approximately 86% appearing once. Input material: peripheral blood. Every receptor here comes from a human donor in a cohort sampled during active COVID-19.

The J gene is TRBJ2-7, the V gene TRBV15; the match to TRBD1 covers 9 bases. Germline V gene data show CDR1 as LNHNV and CDR2 as YYDKDF (reference sequence). The CDR3 totals 15 residues. V trimming: 0 bases; J trimming: 1 base; junction bases outside the gene matches: 1. CDR3 sequence: CATSRDGTGSYEQYF. CDR3 DNA sequence: TGTGCCACCAGCAGAGATGGGACAGGGTCCTACGAGCAGTACTTC. The full variable domain, rest sourced from reference TRBV15 and TRBJ2-7, is DAMVIQNPRYQVTQFGKPVTLSCSQTLNHNVMYWYQQKSSQAPKLLFHYYDKDFNNEADTPDNFQSRRPNTSFCFLDIRSPGLGDTAMYLCATSRDGTGSYEQYFGPGTRLTVT.

The chain has TRBV7-3 and TRBJ2-7; TRBD2 aligns across 7 bases. V dropped 3 bases and J dropped 6; count of bases not matched to a gene: 2. CDR1 and CDR2 from the germline V gene are SGHTA and FQGTGA. The CDR3 spans 12 residues. The CDR3 reads CASSFSGGEQYF. CDR3 coding DNA: TGTGCCAGCAGCTTCTCGGGGGGCGAGCAGTACTTC. Filled out from reference TRBV7-3 and TRBJ2-7, the complete variable domain reads GAGVSQTPSNKVTEKGKYVELRCDPISGHTALYWYRQSLGQGPEFLIYFQGTGAADDSGLPNDRFFAVRPEGSVSTLKIQRTERGDSAVYLCASSFSGGEQYFGPGTRLTVT.

V gene TRBV28 combines with J gene TRBJ1-1, with 7 positions matching TRBD1. The CDR3 spans 12 residues. V gave up 5 bases and J gave up 6 bases; unmatched junction bases: 3. CDR1 MDHEN and CDR2 SYDVKM come from the germline V gene. CDR3 protein: CASSPQGAEAFF. DNA for the CDR3: TGTGCCAGCAGTCCCCAGGGGGCTGAAGCTTTCTTT.

This sequence joins TRBV5-1 and TRBJ1-1; D is uncertain. The CDR3 has 14 residues. Trimming took 7 bases from V and 7 from J, leaving 20 bases between them. Germline V gives CDR1 SGHRS, CDR2 YFSETQ. CDR3 sequence (DNA): TGCGCCAGCCTAACGCTCCCGGGTCGAGGTGAAGCTTTCTTT. Its protein is CASLTLPGRGEAFF.

The chain links TRBV11-2 to TRBJ1-2, with D tentatively TRBD1 (6 bases). Between the trimmed V and J ends, which lost 1 base and 7 bases, there was a span of 13 bases. The germline V gene has CDR1 SGHAT and CDR2 FQNNGV. This CDR3 has 14 amino acids. CDR3 DNA: TGTGCCAGCAGCTTAGTGGGGACACCGGGTGGCTACACCTTC. As protein: CASSLVGTPGGYTF.

The genes are TRBV7-2 and TRBJ1-3; 8 nucleotides line up with TRBD1. CDR3 size: 15 residues. The V segment lost 5 bases and the J segment 2 bases; nucleotides outside the gene matches: 5. The V gene's germline CDR1 is SGHTA and CDR2 FQGNSA. CDR3 loop: CASSLRGQTGNTIYF. The CDR3 DNA is TGTGCCAGCAGCCTCAGGGGGCAGACTGGAAACACCATATATTTT.

The V call is TRBV29-1, the J call TRBJ2-5; 7 bases match TRBD2. The germline gives CDR1 SQVTM, CDR2 ANQGSEA. The CDR3 contains 13 residues. Trimming removed 3 bases from V and 4 bases from J; junction bases left unmatched: 5. Here the CDR3 reads CSVEVLARETQYF. Written as DNA, the CDR3 is TGCAGCGTTGAGGTACTAGCGAGAGAGACCCAGTACTTC.

This clone turned up a few times. This chain joins TRBV28 and TRBJ2-3, with a tentative D call TRBD2 (5 bases). Per the germline V gene, CDR1 is MDHEN and CDR2 is SYDVKM. Trimming took 4 bases from V and 2 from J, leaving 19 bases between them. The CDR3 consists of 17 residues. The CDR3 nucleotides read TGTGCCAGCAGTTCCCGTCTTGGCCGGGAATTCACAGATACGCAGTATTTT. As protein: CASSSRLGREFTDTQYF. Combining the CDR3 with reference TRBV28 and TRBJ2-3 gives the whole variable domain DVKVTQSSRYLVKRTGEKVFLECVQDMDHENMFWYRQDPGLGLRLIYFSYDVKMKEKGDIPEGYSVSREKKERFSLILESASTNQTSMYLCASSSRLGREFTDTQYFGPGTRLTVL.

The chain joins TRBV4-1 to TRBJ2-3, with D perhaps TRBD2 (7 bases). This CDR3 has 16 residues. Germline V gene data show CDR1 as MGHRA and CDR2 as YSYEKL. The V gene lost 1 base and the J gene lost 4 bases, with 15 bases spanning the gap. The CDR3 loop reads CASSQGGGTSPDTQYF. The CDR3 DNA reads as TGCGCCAGCAGCCAAGGGGGGGGCACTAGCCCAGATACGCAGTATTTT.

The V and J genes are TRBV7-2 and TRBJ2-1; 9 bases are shared with TRBD2. This CDR3 comprises 15 residues. Losses at the gene ends were 5 bases for V and 9 bases for J; bases not matched to a gene: 11. CDR1 and CDR2 (germline): SGHTA, FQGNSA. This chain's CDR3 is CASSVIAGASGEQFF. For the CDR3, the DNA is TGTGCCAGCAGCGTAATAGCGGGAGCGAGCGGTGAGCAGTTCTTC. Complete variable domain (other parts from reference TRBV7-2 and TRBJ2-1): GAGVSQSPSNKVTEKGKDVELRCDPISGHTALYWYRQSLGQGLEFLIYFQGNSAPDKSGLPSDRFSAERTGGSVSTLTIQRTQQEDSAVYLCASSVIAGASGEQFFGPGTRLTVL.

This chain uses TRBV4-1 with TRBJ2-7; weak D call: TRBD1 (6 bases). In germline, CDR1 is MGHRA, CDR2 YSYEKL. CDR3 length: 17 residues. V was shortened by 1 base and J by 0 bases, with 16 bases between the two germline ends. In DNA form, the CDR3 reads TGCGCCAGCAGCCAAGGGTTGATACGGACAGACTCCTACGAGCAGTACTTC. It yields the protein CASSQGLIRTDSYEQYF.

This clone came up a few times. The chain has TRBV11-2 and TRBJ2-2; 10 bases map to TRBD2. Trimming removed 2 bases from V and 5 bases from J; junction bases left unmatched: 8. This CDR3 has 17 amino acids. Germline V gene sequence: CDR1 SGHAT, CDR2 FQNNGV. Here the CDR3 DNA reads TGTGCCAGCAGCTTATTGCTAGCGGGAGTGATAACCGGGGAGCTGTTTTTT. It specifies CASSLLLAGVITGELFF.

The CDR3 is CTSSPPGLEGVMNTEAFF. The CDR3 bases are TGCACCAGCAGCCCCCCCGGACTTGAAGGAGTCATGAACACTGAAGCTTTCTTT. The rearrangement joins TRBV1 to TRBJ1-1. TRBV1 is an annotated pseudogene. The CDR3 has 18 residues.

V and J are TRBV7-2 and TRBJ2-1; TRBD2 is a possible D gene (6 bases). Looked up from germline, CDR1 is SGHTA and CDR2 is FQGNSA. V lost 3 bases and J lost 2, with 11 bases in between. This CDR3 is 15 amino acids long. CDR3 region: CASSLASAPYNEQFF. For the CDR3, the DNA is TGTGCCAGCAGCTTGGCTAGCGCGCCCTACAATGAGCAGTTCTTC.

This chain uses TRBV30 with TRBJ2-4, with a weak D call TRBD1 (6 bases). This CDR3 contains 15 residues. Germline V lookup: CDR1 GTSNPN, CDR2 SVGIG (reference sequence). V lost 2 bases and J lost 8, with 19 bases in between. CDR3 nucleotide sequence: TGTGCCTGGAGTACACAGGACAGTGGCAGAGACATTCAGTACTTC. It is translated as CAWSTQDSGRDIQYF.

This clone turned up a few times. The gene calls are TRBV7-2 and TRBJ2-2, with 11 bases matching TRBD2. Trimming took 3 bases from V and 1 from J; bases not matched to a gene: 1. CDR1 is SGHTA and CDR2 is FQGNSA in the germline V gene. The CDR3 sequence is 16 residues long. The CDR3: CASSLLAGGNTGELFF. CDR3 nucleotides: TGTGCCAGCAGCTTGCTAGCGGGGGGGAACACCGGGGAGCTGTTTTTT. Complete variable domain (other parts from reference TRBV7-2 and TRBJ2-2): GAGVSQSPSNKVTEKGKDVELRCDPISGHTALYWYRQSLGQGLEFLIYFQGNSAPDKSGLPSDRFSAERTGGSVSTLTIQRTQQEDSAVYLCASSLLAGGNTGELFFGEGSRLTVL.